This T cell receptor (beta chain) appears in the sequencing data of a study of blood T cell repertoires in COVID-19. This clone came up a few times. Measured with immunoSEQ multiplex PCR; TCRdb has only the in-frame clones, and not every one. The table has tens of thousands of clones, about 78% seen once. The CDR3 runs to 13 residues. Trimming cost V 1 base and J 11 bases, with 14 bases left between them. The V gene's germline CDR1 is LGHNT and CDR2 FRNRAP. The chain combines TRBV12-5 with TRBJ1-1; D is unresolved. The clonotype comes from a human donor in a cohort sampled during active COVID-19. The sample consisted of peripheral blood. This CDR3 is CASGLEGPAEAFF. For the CDR3, the DNA is TGTGCTAGTGGTTTGGAAGGCCCGGCGGAGGCTTTCTTT.